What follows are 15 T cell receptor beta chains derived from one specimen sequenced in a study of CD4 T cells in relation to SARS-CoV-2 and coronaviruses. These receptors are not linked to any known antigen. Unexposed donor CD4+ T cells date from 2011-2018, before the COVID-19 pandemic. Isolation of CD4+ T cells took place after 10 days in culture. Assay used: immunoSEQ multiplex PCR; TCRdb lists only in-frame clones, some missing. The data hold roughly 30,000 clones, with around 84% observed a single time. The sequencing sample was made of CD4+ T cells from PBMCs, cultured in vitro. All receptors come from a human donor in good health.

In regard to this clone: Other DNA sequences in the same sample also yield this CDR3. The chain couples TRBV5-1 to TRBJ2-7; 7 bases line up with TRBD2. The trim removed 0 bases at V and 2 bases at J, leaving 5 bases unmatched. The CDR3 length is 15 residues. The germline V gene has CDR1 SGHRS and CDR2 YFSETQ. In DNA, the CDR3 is TGCGCCAGCAGCTTGGGTGGGGGGGGAACCTACGAGCAGTACTTC. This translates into CASSLGGGGTYEQYF.

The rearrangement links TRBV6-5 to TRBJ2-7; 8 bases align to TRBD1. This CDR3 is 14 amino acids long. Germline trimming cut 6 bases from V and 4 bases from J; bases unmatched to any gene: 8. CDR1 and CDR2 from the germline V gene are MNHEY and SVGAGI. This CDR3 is CASSLRQGTYEQYF. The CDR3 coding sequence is TGTGCCAGCAGCCTACGACAGGGGACGTACGAGCAGTACTTC.

The CDR3 DNA sequence: TGCGCCAGCAGCCAAGGAGTAACTAGCGGGAGTCCTTACGAGCAGTACTTC. It translates to CASSQGVTSGSPYEQYF. The gene calls are TRBV4-1 and TRBJ2-7, with 11 bases fitting TRBD2. This CDR3 is 17 amino acids long. V was pared by 1 base and J by 4 bases, with 9 bases of the junction left unmatched. Per the germline V gene, CDR1 is MGHRA and CDR2 is YSYEKL.

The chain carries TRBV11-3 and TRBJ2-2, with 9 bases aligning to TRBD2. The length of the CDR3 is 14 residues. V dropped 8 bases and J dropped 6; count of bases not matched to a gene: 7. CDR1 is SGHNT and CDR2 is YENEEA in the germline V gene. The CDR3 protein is CASSQRGAAGELFF. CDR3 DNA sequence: TGTGCCAGCTCGCAGCGGGGGGCAGCCGGGGAGCTGTTTTTT.

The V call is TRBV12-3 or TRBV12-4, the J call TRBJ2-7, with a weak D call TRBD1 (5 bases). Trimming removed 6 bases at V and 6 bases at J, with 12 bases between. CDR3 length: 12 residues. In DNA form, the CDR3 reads TGTGCCAGCAGCCCAGACAGATCCGAGCAGTACTTC. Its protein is CASSPDRSEQYF.

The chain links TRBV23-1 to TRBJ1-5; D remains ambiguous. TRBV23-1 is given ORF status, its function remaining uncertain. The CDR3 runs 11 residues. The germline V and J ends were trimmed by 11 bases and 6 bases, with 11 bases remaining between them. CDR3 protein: CARRGSQPQHF. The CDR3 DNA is TGCGCCCGACGTGGCTCTCAGCCCCAGCATTTT.

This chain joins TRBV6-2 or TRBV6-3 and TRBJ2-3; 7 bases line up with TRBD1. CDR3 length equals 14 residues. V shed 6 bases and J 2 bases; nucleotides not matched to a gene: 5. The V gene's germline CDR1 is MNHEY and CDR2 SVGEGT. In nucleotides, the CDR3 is TGTGCCAGCAGCTTAGGGGGCCCCACAGATACGCAGTATTTT. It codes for CASSLGGPTDTQYF.

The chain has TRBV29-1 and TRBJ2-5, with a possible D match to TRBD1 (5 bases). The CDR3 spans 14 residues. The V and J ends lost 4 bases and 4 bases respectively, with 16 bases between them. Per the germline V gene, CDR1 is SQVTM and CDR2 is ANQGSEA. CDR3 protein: CSVAQGSGGETQYF. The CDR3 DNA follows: TGCAGCGTTGCCCAGGGATCCGGTGGAGAGACCCAGTACTTC.

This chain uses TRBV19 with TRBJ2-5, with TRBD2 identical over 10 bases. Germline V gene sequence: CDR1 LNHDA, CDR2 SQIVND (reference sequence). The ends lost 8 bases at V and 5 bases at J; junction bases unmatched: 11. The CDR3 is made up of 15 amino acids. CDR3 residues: CASQESGRAGETQYF. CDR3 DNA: TGTGCCAGTCAAGAAAGCGGGAGGGCGGGGGAGACCCAGTACTTC.

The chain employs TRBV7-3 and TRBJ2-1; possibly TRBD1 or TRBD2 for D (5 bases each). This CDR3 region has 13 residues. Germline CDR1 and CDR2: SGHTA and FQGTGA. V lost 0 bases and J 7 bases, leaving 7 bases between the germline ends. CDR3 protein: CASSLTGGNEQFF. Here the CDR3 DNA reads TGTGCCAGCAGCTTAACTGGGGGTAATGAGCAGTTCTTC.

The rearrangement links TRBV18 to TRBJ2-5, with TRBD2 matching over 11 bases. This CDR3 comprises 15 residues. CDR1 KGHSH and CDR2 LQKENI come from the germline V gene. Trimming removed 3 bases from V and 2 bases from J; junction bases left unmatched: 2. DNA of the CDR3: TGTGCCAGCTCACCTCTAGCGGGGGGACAAGAGACCCAGTACTTC. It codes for CASSPLAGGQETQYF.

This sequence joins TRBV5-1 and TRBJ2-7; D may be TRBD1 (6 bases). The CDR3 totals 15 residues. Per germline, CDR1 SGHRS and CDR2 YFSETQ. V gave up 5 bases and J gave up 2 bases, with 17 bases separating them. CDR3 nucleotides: TGCGCCAGCAGAGATCCTAGGGACACAGCCTACGAGCAGTACTTC. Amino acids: CASRDPRDTAYEQYF.

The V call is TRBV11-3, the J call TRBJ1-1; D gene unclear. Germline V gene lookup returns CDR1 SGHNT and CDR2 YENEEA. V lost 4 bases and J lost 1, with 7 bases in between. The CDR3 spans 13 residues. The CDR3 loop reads CASSSPGNTEAFF. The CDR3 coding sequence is TGTGCCAGCAGCTCTCCGGGGAACACTGAAGCTTTCTTT.

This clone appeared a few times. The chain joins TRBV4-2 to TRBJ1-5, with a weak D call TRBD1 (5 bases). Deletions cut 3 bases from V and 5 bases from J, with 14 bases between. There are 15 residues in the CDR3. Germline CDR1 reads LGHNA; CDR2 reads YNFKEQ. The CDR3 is CASSQPDSRDQPQHF. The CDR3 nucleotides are TGTGCCAGCAGCCAGCCCGACAGTCGGGATCAGCCCCAGCATTTT.

The CDR3 loop reads CASSPGLGETQYF. In DNA, the CDR3 is TGTGCCAGCAGCCCAGGGTTAGGGGAGACCCAGTACTTC. The chain employs TRBV21-1 and TRBJ2-5; the table's TRBD1 call for D was not verified on the DNA. TRBV21-1 has pseudogene status. The CDR3 has 13 amino acids.